These 19 T cell receptor beta chains were all obtained from the same sample, sequenced in a study of neurological immune-mediated disorders (dated by TCRdb to between 2019 and 2020). Receptors were amplified or captured by 5' RACE. The listed sequencing device is Illumina HiSeq 2500. The public reads were run again by TCRdb, first through fastp at Q25 and then through MiXCR, and only productive beta chains were kept. Each entry is one CDR3 protein sequence, shown with its most common DNA and genes. This sample gives around 29,000 distinct CDR3 sequences in total; about an eighth of them show up just once. About 5.3% of the sample is in the top ten clones. The specimen was PBMCs. These receptors all come from a woman aged 60 to 75 in good health.

This clonotype was counted many times. The rearrangement uses TRBV9 and TRBJ1-2, with 7 positions matching TRBD1. Germline V gene data show CDR1 as SGDLS and CDR2 as YYNGEE. The CDR3 length is 14 residues. The trim removed 4 bases at V and 8 bases at J, leaving 11 bases unmatched. The CDR3 here is CASSFLGQVSGYTF. CDR3 DNA sequence: TGTGCCAGCAGCTTCTTAGGACAGGTCTCAGGCTACACCTTC.

Ten or more counts support this clonotype. The rearrangement uses TRBV7-2 and TRBJ1-3, with a tentative D call TRBD1 (5 bases). Germline lookup yields CDR1 SGHTA and CDR2 FQGNSA. The CDR3 contains 16 residues. Trimming took off 5 bases at V and 0 bases at J, with 14 bases between the two ends. CDR3 in DNA: TGTGCCAGCAGCCCGAGGGGCCAGACCTCTGGAAACACCATATATTTT. The encoded protein is CASSPRGQTSGNTIYF.

On this clonotype: Compared with germline, one end of the junction differs, possibly owing to a read error. V and J are TRBV5-1 and TRBJ2-3; a possible D gene is TRBD2 (5 bases). The CDR3 has 15 amino acids. The germline CDR1 and CDR2 sequences are SGHRS and YFSETQ. The CDR3 bases are TGCGCCAGCAACTTGGCCAACCTACCGGGGGATACGCAGTATTTT. It encodes CASNLANLPGDTQYF.

This clonotype was counted ten times or more. The chain has TRBV7-2 and TRBJ1-1; the D gene is possibly TRBD1 (6 bases). Trimming took off 5 bases at V and 3 bases at J, with 10 bases between the two ends. Germline CDR1 is SGHTA and CDR2 is FQGNSA. The CDR3 has 13 residues. CDR3 in amino acids: CASSQGRDTEAFF. CDR3 DNA: TGTGCCAGCAGCCAGGGGCGGGACACTGAAGCTTTCTTT.

This clonotype was recorded at least ten times. The chain recombines TRBV7-2 with TRBJ1-2; possibly TRBD1 for D (5 bases). The V gene's germline CDR1 is SGHTA and CDR2 FQGNSA. This CDR3 region has 12 residues. V gave up 2 bases and J gave up 9 bases, with 10 bases separating them. The CDR3 nucleotides are TGTGCCAGCAGCTTACAGGGTCGAAGCTACACCTTC. Its protein is CASSLQGRSYTF.

This clonotype was observed many times. The V and J genes are TRBV5-5 and TRBJ1-6, with D possibly matching TRBD1 (5 bases). Looked up from germline, CDR1 is SGHKS and CDR2 is YYEKEE (reference sequence). Between the trimmed V and J ends, which lost 0 bases and 7 bases, there was a span of 11 bases. This CDR3 contains 15 residues. For the CDR3, the DNA is TGTGCCAGCAGCTTGGAACAGGTCCCAAATTCACCCCTCCACTTT. Translating gives CASSLEQVPNSPLHF.

This clonotype has ten or more counts. V gene TRBV5-1 combines with J gene TRBJ2-3; D remains unclear. With 4 bases removed from V and 5 bases from J, the gap between germline ends came to 8 bases. The germline V gene encodes CDR1 SGHRS and CDR2 YFSETQ. This CDR3 comprises 12 residues. CDR3 DNA: TGCGCCAGCAGCCCGCCAGGAGATACGCAGTATTTT. Its protein product is CASSPPGDTQYF.

This clonotype was seen at least ten times. V is TRBV5-1 and J is TRBJ2-2; TRBD1 matches 7 bases. The CDR3 sequence is 14 residues long. The J segment lost 1 base and the V segment lost 4 bases, leaving 1 base of the junction unmatched. The germline V gene has CDR1 SGHRS and CDR2 YFSETQ. CDR3 sequence: CASSPGGNTGELFF. DNA for the CDR3: TGCGCCAGCAGCCCAGGGGGGAACACCGGGGAGCTGTTTTTT. The entire variable domain, with the rest obtained from reference TRBV5-1 and TRBJ2-2, is as follows: KAGVTQTPRYLIKTRGQQVTLSCSPISGHRSVSWYQQTPGQGLQFLFEYFSETQRNKGNFPGRFSGRQFSNSRSEMNVSTLELGDSALYLCASSPGGNTGELFFGEGSRLTVL.

This clonotype was counted ten times or more. The V and J genes are TRBV5-5 and TRBJ2-3, with 14 bases that match TRBD2. V lost 0 bases to trimming and J lost 6 bases; unmatched junction nucleotides: 0. Germline-derived CDR1 and CDR2 are SGHKS and YYEKEE (reference sequence). The CDR3 sequence is 15 residues long. The CDR3 DNA sequence: TGTGCCAGCAGCTTGGGACTAGCGGGGGGGGATACGCAGTATTTT. As protein: CASSLGLAGGDTQYF.

This clonotype was seen at least ten times. The gene calls are TRBV12-3 or TRBV12-4 and TRBJ2-4; tentatively, D is TRBD1 or TRBD2 (5 bases each). This CDR3 has 13 residues. Trimming removed 6 bases from V and 6 bases from J, with 12 bases in between. The CDR3 is CASSLGTVNIQYF. For the CDR3, the DNA is TGTGCCAGCAGCCTCGGGACGGTAAACATTCAGTACTTC.

About this clonotype itself: One junction end does not reproduce the germline sequence, and a read error may be involved. The genes are TRBV7-9 and TRBJ1-1; 8 bases agree with TRBD1. The length of the CDR3 is 16 residues. Germline loops: CDR1 SEHNR, CDR2 FQNEAQ (reference sequence). DNA of the CDR3: TGTGCCATCAGCTTAGGCCGGACAGGGAGGAACACTGAAGCTTTCTTT. It specifies CAISLGRTGRNTEAFF.

This clonotype was seen repeatedly, ten times or more. The chain is built from TRBV5-1 and TRBJ1-1; perhaps TRBD1 as D (6 bases). Trimming pared 3 bases from V and 1 base from J, leaving 10 bases between. The CDR3 covers 14 residues. Germline values: CDR1 SGHRS, CDR2 YFSETQ. CDR3 sequence reads: CASSSRTANTEAFF. DNA of the CDR3: TGCGCCAGCAGCTCCCGGACAGCGAACACTGAAGCTTTCTTT.

This clonotype was seen many times. J is TRBJ2-3 and V is TRBV18; D gene ambiguous. V lost 3 bases, J lost 0 bases, and 10 bases lay in between. Germline CDR1 KGHSH, CDR2 LQKENI. This CDR3 is 15 amino acids long. CDR3 nucleotides: TGTGCCAGCTCACCTTACAGACCTAGCACAGATACGCAGTATTTT. Translation: CASSPYRPSTDTQYF.

Details on this clonotype: A read error is possible here, since a much larger clone lies one base away. The chain carries TRBV5-1 and TRBJ2-2, with D unclear. The germline V and J ends were trimmed by 4 bases and 0 bases, with 10 bases remaining between them. The CDR3 has 15 amino acids. The germline V gene has CDR1 SGHRS and CDR2 YFSETQ. CDR3: CASSRYRANTGELFF. CDR3 sequence (DNA): TGCGCCAGCAGCCGGTACAGAGCGAACACCGGGGAGCTGTTTTTT.

This clonotype was detected ten times or more. The chain employs TRBV5-1 and TRBJ1-2; 7 nucleotides align to TRBD1. The V gene end was trimmed by 4 bases and the J gene end by 0 bases; junction bases not matched to a gene: 3. CDR1 and CDR2 from the germline V gene are SGHRS and YFSETQ. The CDR3 length is 14 residues. The CDR3: CASSPGQPNYGYTF. The CDR3 DNA follows: TGCGCCAGCAGCCCGGGACAGCCTAACTATGGCTACACCTTC.

This clonotype was detected ten times or more. The chain carries TRBV5-1 and TRBJ2-3, with 8 nucleotides matching TRBD2. CDR3 size: 17 residues. Germline V gene data show CDR1 as SGHRS and CDR2 as YFSETQ. Unmatched junction bases numbered 7, after V lost 0 bases and J lost 1 base. This CDR3 is CASSLGVAGQRTDTQYF. The CDR3 region has the DNA TGCGCCAGCAGCTTGGGAGTAGCGGGACAACGCACAGATACGCAGTATTTT.

This clonotype was seen at least ten times. The CDR3 region has the DNA TGTGCCAGCAGCTTAAATCCGGGAGGCGATGGCTACACCTTC. Its protein product is CASSLNPGGDGYTF. The chain employs TRBV11-3 and TRBJ1-2, with D unresolved. There are 14 residues in the CDR3. Germline-derived CDR1 and CDR2 are SGHNT and YENEEA. Trimming took 2 bases from V and 6 from J, leaving 13 bases between them.

This clonotype occurred many times. This sequence joins TRBV20-1 and TRBJ1-1; 7 bases map to TRBD1. J gave up 4 bases and V 7 bases, and 15 bases lay outside the gene matches. In germline, CDR1 is DFQATT, CDR2 SNEGSKA (reference sequence). CDR3 length: 15 residues. CDR3 sequence: CSEKARDRWGTEAFF. For the CDR3, the DNA is TGCAGTGAAAAGGCGAGGGACAGATGGGGCACTGAAGCTTTCTTT.

At least ten counts were recorded for this clonotype. The chain is built from TRBV7-2 and TRBJ2-1; D call uncertain. This CDR3 comprises 15 residues. Deletions cut 0 bases from V and 8 bases from J, with 14 bases between. Per the germline V gene, CDR1 is SGHTA and CDR2 is FQGNSA. The CDR3 bases are TGTGCCAGCAGCTTAGCCTTGATCTACATGGATGAGCAGTTCTTC. Protein sequence: CASSLALIYMDEQFF.